These 32 T cell receptor beta chains share one sample of origin, sequenced in a study of CD8+ T cells in alopecia areata. cDNA prepared by RNA extraction and subsequent reverse transcription served as the template for sequencing. Generated by immunoSEQ multiplex PCR, the TCRdb table keeps only in-frame clones and is missing some. Of 150,000 to 200,000 clones in the sample, 67% were seen once. Sample: CD8+ T cells sorted from blood, taken at week 0. These TCRs come from a human donor with alopecia areata.

The chain's CDR3 is CASSDGAKQYF. Here the CDR3 DNA reads TGTGCCAGCAGCGACGGGGCGAAGCAGTACTTC. The chain has TRBV19 and TRBJ2-7, with D perhaps given as TRBD1 or TRBD2 (5 bases each). CDR1 and CDR2 from the germline V gene are LNHDA and SQIVND (reference sequence). Trimming left V 9 bases short and J 8 bases short, with 14 bases between. This CDR3 has 11 amino acids.

V is TRBV19 and J is TRBJ1-2; D remains ambiguous. Per the germline V gene, CDR1 is LNHDA and CDR2 is SQIVND (reference sequence). V gave up 7 bases and J gave up 8 bases, with 11 bases separating them. CDR3 length: 11 residues. CDR3 sequence reads: CASTGSPGYTF. The CDR3 nucleotides are TGTGCCAGTACTGGGTCACCGGGCTACACCTTC.

The chain joins TRBV5-1 to TRBJ2-3; perhaps TRBD2 as D (6 bases). Germline CDR1 reads SGHRS; CDR2 reads YFSETQ. V was pared by 0 bases and J by 0 bases, with 11 bases between. This CDR3 is built from 16 residues. The DNA of the CDR3 is TGCGCCAGCAGCTTGGCAGGCGGGGCTAGCACAGATACGCAGTATTTT. It translates to CASSLAGGASTDTQYF.

The chain joins TRBV19 to TRBJ2-5; D uncertain. The V gene lost 1 base and the J gene lost 2 bases, with 8 bases spanning the gap. Germline lookup yields CDR1 LNHDA and CDR2 SQIVND (reference sequence). The CDR3 loop spans 14 amino acids. CDR3 in amino acids: CASSIVSGQETQYF. CDR3 sequence (DNA): TGTGCCAGTAGTATAGTGTCAGGACAAGAGACCCAGTACTTC.

The chain has TRBV4-1 and TRBJ2-3, with TRBD1 matching over 9 bases. The V gene end was trimmed by 4 bases and the J gene end by 13 bases; junction bases not matched to a gene: 9. The germline gives CDR1 MGHRA, CDR2 YSYEKL. CDR3 length equals 13 residues. CDR3 region: CASSLTRDREEYF. DNA for the CDR3: TGCGCCAGCAGCCTAACGAGGGACAGGGAGGAGTATTTT.

For the CDR3, the DNA is TGCAGCGTTCCCTCAGGGGCTAACTATGGCTACACCTTC. Encoded protein: CSVPSGANYGYTF. The chain is built from TRBV29-1 and TRBJ1-2, with D maybe TRBD1 (6 bases). This CDR3 contains 13 residues. Trimming left V 5 bases short and J 0 bases short, with 10 bases between. Germline V lookup: CDR1 SQVTM, CDR2 ANQGSEA.

The V call is TRBV20-1, the J call TRBJ1-1; D unclear. V lost 7 bases and J lost 1, with 7 bases in between. This CDR3 contains 11 residues. CDR1 DFQATT and CDR2 SNEGSKA come from the germline V gene (reference sequence). DNA of the CDR3: TGCAGTGTACGGGAGAACACTGAAGCTTTCTTT. Amino acids: CSVRENTEAFF.

The V and J genes are TRBV30 and TRBJ1-6; possible D gene TRBD1, 6 bases. Germline V lookup: CDR1 GTSNPN, CDR2 SVGIG (reference sequence). The germline V and J ends were trimmed by 2 bases and 10 bases, with 12 bases remaining between them. The CDR3 loop spans 13 amino acids. The chain's CDR3 is CAWSNRENSPLHF. In DNA, the CDR3 is TGTGCCTGGAGTAACAGGGAAAACTCACCCCTCCACTTT.

The V and J genes are TRBV27 and TRBJ2-3; D is ambiguous. Trimming took 3 bases from V and 5 from J, leaving 3 bases between them. In germline, CDR1 is MNHEY, CDR2 SMNVEV (reference sequence). CDR3 length: 11 amino acids. This CDR3 reads CASSFRDTQYF. In nucleotides, the CDR3 is TGTGCCAGCAGTTTCAGAGATACGCAGTATTTT.

The table lists this clone with a few counts. This rearrangement joins TRBV14 to TRBJ1-1, with 9 bases identical to TRBD1. The J segment lost 0 bases and the V segment lost 0 bases, leaving 14 bases of the junction unmatched. The CDR3 runs 20 residues. The germline V gene encodes CDR1 SGHDN and CDR2 FVKESK. The CDR3 reads CASSQDSIFGTGLMNTEAFF. Written as DNA, the CDR3 is TGTGCCAGCAGCCAAGATAGTATTTTTGGGACAGGGCTGATGAACACTGAAGCTTTCTTT. The whole variable domain, remainder taken from reference TRBV14 and TRBJ1-1, is EAGVTQFPSHSVIEKGQTVTLRCDPISGHDNLYWYRRVMGKEIKFLLHFVKESKQDESGMPNNRFLAERTGGTYSTLKVQPAELEDSGVYFCASSQDSIFGTGLMNTEAFFGQGTRLTVV.

The chain has TRBV30 and TRBJ1-3; D gene unclear. CDR3 length: 12 residues. Germline V lookup: CDR1 GTSNPN, CDR2 SVGIG (reference sequence). Trimming removed 5 bases at V and 16 bases at J, with 21 bases between. The CDR3 DNA follows: TGTGCCTGGTTAAAGGTTAAGGGTATCCCGTATTTT. Residues: CAWLKVKGIPYF.

The V call is TRBV5-1, the J call TRBJ2-7, with 7 bases that match TRBD1. The J segment lost 7 bases and the V segment lost 0 bases, leaving 13 bases of the junction unmatched. CDR3 length equals 16 residues. From germline, CDR1 is SGHRS and CDR2 YFSETQ. This CDR3 reads CASSLGRRGTVEEQYF. The CDR3 nucleotides read TGCGCCAGCAGCTTGGGTCGCAGGGGGACCGTTGAGGAGCAGTACTTC. Using reference TRBV5-1 and TRBJ2-7 for the parts outside the CDR3, the full variable domain is KAGVTQTPRYLIKTRGQQVTLSCSPISGHRSVSWYQQTPGQGLQFLFEYFSETQRNKGNFPGRFSGRQFSNSRSEMNVSTLELGDSALYLCASSLGRRGTVEEQYFGPGTRLTVT.

This sequence joins TRBV6-5 and TRBJ2-5; D gene unclear. This CDR3 contains 12 residues. The germline V gene encodes CDR1 MNHEY and CDR2 SVGAGI. The ends were cut back, 2 bases at V and 2 bases at J, with 3 bases in the middle. CDR3 DNA: TGTGCCAGCAGTTACCCTCAAGAGACCCAGTACTTC. It is translated as CASSYPQETQYF.

This clone was seen a handful of times. This chain connects TRBV29-1 to TRBJ2-3; no clear D gene. The V gene's germline CDR1 is SQVTM and CDR2 ANQGSEA. The germline V and J ends were trimmed by 3 bases and 0 bases, with 10 bases remaining between them. There are 14 residues in the CDR3. The CDR3 loop is CSVDLTVSTDTQYF. The CDR3 DNA reads TGCAGCGTTGACCTGACTGTCAGCACAGATACGCAGTATTTT.

The chain links TRBV2 to TRBJ2-3, with D possibly being TRBD1 or TRBD2 (5 bases each). The CDR3 contains 16 residues. Trimming cost V 6 bases and J 0 bases, with 16 bases left between them. Per the germline V gene, CDR1 is SNHLY and CDR2 is FYNNEI. The CDR3 region is CASSLPRRDSTDTQYF. The CDR3 nucleotides read TGTGCCAGCAGCCTCCCCCGCAGGGACAGCACAGATACGCAGTATTTT.

This rearrangement joins TRBV9 to TRBJ1-1; no firm D call. V was clipped by 3 bases and J by 1 base, with 10 bases between them. The CDR3 extends over 14 amino acids. Germline V gene sequence: CDR1 SGDLS, CDR2 YYNGEE. CDR3: CASSAGPGNTEAFF. DNA for the CDR3: TGTGCCAGCAGCGCTGGGCCAGGGAACACTGAAGCTTTCTTT.

This clone was seen a few times. This chain connects TRBV6-1 to TRBJ2-1, with TRBD2 matching over 14 bases. V lost 3 bases, J lost 8 bases, and 9 bases stayed unmatched. There are 17 residues in the CDR3. Germline loops: CDR1 MNHNS, CDR2 SASEGT. The CDR3 sequence: CASSEVAGLAGGDEQFF. As DNA, the CDR3 is TGTGCCAGCAGTGAGGTTGCCGGACTAGCGGGGGGAGATGAGCAGTTCTTC.

J is TRBJ1-5 and V is TRBV4-1, with D unresolved. The V gene's germline CDR1 is MGHRA and CDR2 YSYEKL. The CDR3 loop spans 13 amino acids. Trimming left V 4 bases short and J 6 bases short, with 10 bases between. The CDR3 here is CASSLALSQPQHF. The DNA of the CDR3 is TGCGCCAGCAGCCTAGCCTTAAGTCAGCCCCAGCATTTT.

On this clone itself: Other DNA sequences within the sample encode an identical CDR3. The chain has TRBV7-9 and TRBJ2-7, with D possibly matching TRBD2 (6 bases). CDR3 length: 14 amino acids. V dropped 4 bases and J dropped 0 bases, with 10 bases sitting between them. In germline, CDR1 is SEHNR, CDR2 FQNEAQ (reference sequence). CDR3 DNA: TGTGCCAGCAGCTCGGGAGACAGCTCCTACGAGCAGTACTTC. Its translation is CASSSGDSSYEQYF. Looking up the rest from reference TRBV7-9 and TRBJ2-7 gives the full variable domain: DTGVSQNPRHKITKRGQNVTFRCDPISEHNRLYWYRQTLGQGPEFLTYFQNEAQLEKSRLLSDRFSAERPKGSFSTLEIQRTEQGDSAMYLCASSSGDSSYEQYFGPGTRLTVT.

The rearrangement joins TRBV4-1 to TRBJ1-1; TRBD1 agrees at 10 bases. CDR1 MGHRA and CDR2 YSYEKL come from the germline V gene. Losses at the gene ends were 2 bases for V and 5 bases for J; bases not matched to a gene: 5. CDR3 length equals 15 residues. CDR3 sequence (DNA): TGCGCCAGCAGCCAAAGACAGGGGGCCGGAACTGAAGCTTTCTTT. It codes for CASSQRQGAGTEAFF.

The J gene is TRBJ2-5, the V gene TRBV19; D remains ambiguous. CDR3 size: 15 residues. Trimming took off 2 bases at V and 2 bases at J, with 12 bases between the two ends. Germline V gene lookup returns CDR1 LNHDA and CDR2 SQIVND (reference sequence). CDR3 DNA sequence: TGTGCCAGTAGTATACGGCAGGAGACGCAAGAGACCCAGTACTTC. As protein: CASSIRQETQETQYF.

The V gene is TRBV10-3, the J gene TRBJ2-2, with D unresolved. V was trimmed by 8 bases and J by 6 bases, leaving 10 bases between them. The CDR3 totals 12 residues. Per the germline V gene, CDR1 is ENHRY and CDR2 is SYGVKD. The DNA for the CDR3 is TGTGCCATCGTCTCCCCGTCCGGGGAGCTGTTTTTT. Translating gives CAIVSPSGELFF.

This chain's CDR3 is CASAPINSPLHF. The CDR3 coding sequence is TGTGCCAGCGCCCCGATTAATTCACCCCTCCACTTT. The V gene is TRBV7-9, the J gene TRBJ1-6; D is uncertain. This CDR3 has 12 residues. Trimming removed 8 bases at V and 6 bases at J, with 8 bases between. Germline V gene data show CDR1 as SEHNR and CDR2 as FQNEAQ (reference sequence).

This clone was observed a few times. The rearrangement joins TRBV2 to TRBJ2-5, with 7 nucleotides matching TRBD1. The V gene end was trimmed by 5 bases and the J gene end by 2 bases; junction bases not matched to a gene: 5. The germline gives CDR1 SNHLY, CDR2 FYNNEI. This CDR3 spans 14 amino acids. The CDR3 DNA reads as TGTGCCAGCAGTAGGGGACAGAATCAAGAGACCCAGTACTTC. Translation gives CASSRGQNQETQYF. Filled out from reference TRBV2 and TRBJ2-5, the complete variable domain reads EPEVTQTPSHQVTQMGQEVILRCVPISNHLYFYWYRQILGQKVEFLVSFYNNEISEKSEIFDDQFSVERPDGSNFTLKIRSTKLEDSAMYFCASSRGQNQETQYFGPGTRLLVL.

V usage is TRBV2 and J usage is TRBJ2-1; D is perhaps TRBD1 (6 bases). CDR1 SNHLY and CDR2 FYNNEI come from the germline V gene. This CDR3 has 16 amino acids. Trimming removed 6 bases at V and 9 bases at J, with 24 bases between. As DNA, the CDR3 is TGTGCCAGCAGCCTCCCCTGGGCAGGGGTCGTAGGTGAGCAGTTCTTC. It translates to CASSLPWAGVVGEQFF.

The chain recombines TRBV27 with TRBJ2-7; D may be TRBD1 or TRBD2 (7 bases each). The germline gives CDR1 MNHEY, CDR2 SMNVEV (reference sequence). This CDR3 has 14 residues. Trimming pared 5 bases from V and 3 bases from J, leaving 14 bases between. The CDR3 sequence: CASSQGGTNYEQYF. CDR3 in DNA: TGTGCCAGCAGTCAGGGGGGGACTAACTACGAGCAGTACTTC.

Only a few counts were recorded for this clone. The chain carries TRBV30 and TRBJ1-2; D remains unclear. Per germline, CDR1 GTSNPN and CDR2 SVGIG (reference sequence). This CDR3 comprises 11 residues. V lost 1 base and J lost 8, with 8 bases in between. The CDR3 spells CAWSGGGGYTF. CDR3 in DNA: TGTGCCTGGAGTGGCGGCGGGGGCTACACCTTC.

The chain couples TRBV19 to TRBJ2-7; D gene unclear. The CDR3 totals 13 residues. From germline, CDR1 is LNHDA and CDR2 SQIVND (reference sequence). V lost 6 bases and J lost 4, with 13 bases in between. CDR3: CASSPGRMYEQYF. The CDR3 DNA is TGTGCCAGTAGCCCCGGACGGATGTACGAGCAGTACTTC.

V and J are TRBV19 and TRBJ1-5; weak D call: TRBD1 (6 bases). V lost 7 bases and J lost 1, with 14 bases in between. The germline V gene has CDR1 LNHDA and CDR2 SQIVND (reference sequence). The CDR3 has 15 amino acids. The CDR3, as DNA: TGTGCCAGTAACACGGGGGCAGGGAGCAATCAGCCCCAGCATTTT. Its protein is CASNTGAGSNQPQHF.

The genes are TRBV29-1 and TRBJ2-2; D ambiguous. V was pared by 6 bases and J by 2 bases, with 4 bases between. Per the germline V gene, CDR1 is SQVTM and CDR2 is ANQGSEA. The length of the CDR3 is 11 residues. The DNA for the CDR3 is TGCAGCGTCCTAAACACCGGGGAGCTGTTTTTT. Residues: CSVLNTGELFF.

The chain carries TRBV7-9 and TRBJ1-2, with 7 bases that match TRBD1. The V segment lost 1 base and the J segment 5 bases; nucleotides outside the gene matches: 4. This CDR3 has 14 amino acids. Germline loops: CDR1 SEHNR, CDR2 FQNEAQ (reference sequence). The CDR3, as DNA: TGTGCCAGCAGCTTAGGGACAGGAGTATATGGCTACACCTTC. It is translated as CASSLGTGVYGYTF. The full variable domain, in which reference TRBV7-9 and TRBJ1-2 provide the parts outside the CDR3, is DTGVSQNPRHKITKRGQNVTFRCDPISEHNRLYWYRQTLGQGPEFLTYFQNEAQLEKSRLLSDRFSAERPKGSFSTLEIQRTEQGDSAMYLCASSLGTGVYGYTFGSGTRLTVV.

The chain employs TRBV29-1 and TRBJ2-7; 8 positions agree with TRBD1. Per the germline V gene, CDR1 is SQVTM and CDR2 is ANQGSEA. The CDR3 totals 13 residues. The ends lost 7 bases at V and 5 bases at J; junction bases unmatched: 10. In DNA, the CDR3 is TGCAGCGCGGAGGACAGGGTTGGTAACGAGCAGTACTTC. Its protein product is CSAEDRVGNEQYF.